The present T cell receptor beta chain was sequenced within a study of cytomegalovirus exposure and HLA in healthy donors. This clone was counted between two and nine times. Its antigen remains unidentified. With 60 Vbeta and 13 Jbeta primers, the PCR was carried out. TCRdb's table, derived via immunoSEQ multiplex PCR, lists solely in-frame clones and lacks some. This table has roughly 160,000 clones, 70% to 80% appearing once. The germline V and J ends were trimmed by 5 bases and 2 bases, with 19 bases remaining between them. Looked up from germline, CDR1 is SQVTM and CDR2 is ANQGSEA. The CDR3 is made up of 15 amino acids. General observations from the study: Roughly even sequencing depth across donors was the assumption behind the presence/absence analyses. Follow-up analysis later connected one missense variant in DCLRE1C with trimming of TCR beta V- and J-genes. According to the study, some 160 TCR beta chains were cytomegalovirus-associated.

The TCR comes from a woman in her 50s in good health and CMV-seronegative. Material for sequencing was PBMCs. The chain has TRBV29-1 and TRBJ2-7; D might be TRBD1 (7 bases). This CDR3 reads CSVQRSPGGTYEQYF. In DNA form, the CDR3 reads TGCAGCGTTCAACGGTCGCCAGGGGGGACCTACGAGCAGTACTTC.